These T cell receptor beta chains were read from a single sample in a study of T cells in localized non-small cell lung cancer. TCRdb keeps only in-frame clones here, not all; method: immunoSEQ multiplex PCR. The sample includes about 30,000 clones, around 89% of them seen just once. The specimen was peripheral blood, collected before any cancer treatment. Receptors originate from a female donor at least 60 years old with stage III squamous cell lung carcinoma. Each CDR3 is given with its conserved first and last residue. The D gene is left open where the match is weak. Expanded clones get a size class; other rows say once, few or many, or leave the size out.

>NA|TRBV6-5|NA|TRBJ2-7
TGTGCCAACGACTTGCCAATCCGCTACGAGCAGTACTTC
CANDLPIRYEQYF
>few|TRBV28|NA|TRBJ1-5
TGTGCCAGCAGTTTAATCCAGGTTAAAACTAGGGGTCAGCCCCAGCATTTT
CASSLIQVKTRGQPQHF
>NA|TRBV27|TRBD2|TRBJ2-3
TGTGCCAGCAGTTTATTGGGTAGCGGGAGGGCCGCAGATACGCAGTATTTT
CASSLLGSGRAADTQYF
>NA|TRBV7-8|TRBD2|TRBJ2-5
TGTGCCAGCAGCGGAGTGGCGGCTAGCGGGAGTGGCGTGACCCAGTACTTC
CASSGVAASGSGVTQYF
>NA|TRBV11-2|NA|TRBJ2-7
TGTGCCAGCAGCTTATTGGGACTCTCTTTCCACGAGCAGTACTTC
CASSLLGLSFHEQYF
>NA|TRBV6-6|NA|TRBJ1-6
TGTGCCAGCAGTTCGGGGATTAGTTCACCCCTCCACTTT
CASSSGISSPLHF
>few|TRBV5-1|TRBD1|TRBJ2-7
TGCGCCAGCAGCTCGCGGCGAAGGGACAGACTGGGCGACGAGCAGTACTTC
CASSSRRRDRLGDEQYF
>NA|TRBV9|NA|TRBJ1-1
TGTGCCAGCAGAGCCGGGACACAGAACACTGAAGCTTTCTTT
CASRAGTQNTEAFF
>NA|TRBV5-4|NA|TRBJ2-7
TGTGCCAGCAGCCAAAGGATAGACTACGAGCAGTACTTC
CASSQRIDYEQYF
>NA|TRBV7-8|NA|TRBJ2-7
TGTGCCAGCAGCTTAGGTACGGGGACAAGGTGGAAACCCTTC
CASSLGTGTRWKPF
>NA|TRBV9|NA|TRBJ1-6
TGTGCCAGCAGCGTACAGACGGGTAATTCACCCCTCCACTTT
CASSVQTGNSPLHF
>NA|TRBV6-6|TRBD1|TRBJ2-3
TGTGCCAGCAGCAACCCGGGACAGGGGACAGATACGCAGTATTTT
CASSNPGQGTDTQYF
>few|TRBV5-3|NA|TRBJ2-1
TGTGCCAGAAGCTTGTCCCCTCAGGCCGACAATGAGCAGTTCTTC
CARSLSPQADNEQFF
>NA|TRBV6-1|TRBD1|TRBJ2-7
TGTGCCACTACCGGGACAGGGGCCTACGAGCAGTACTTC
CATTGTGAYEQYF
>NA|TRBV11-2|NA|TRBJ2-1
TGTGCCAGCTCCCGGGCTGGGACCTACAATGAGCAGTTCTTC
CASSRAGTYNEQFF
>NA|TRBV28|NA|TRBJ2-3
TGTGCCAGCAGTCGCCCCCCGACAGATACGCAGTATTTT
CASSRPPTDTQYF
>NA|TRBV30|TRBD1|TRBJ2-6
TGTGCCTGGAGTGTCGAGGACAGGTCTTGGGGGTCTGGGGCCAACGTCCTGACTTTC
CAWSVEDRSWGSGANVLTF
>NA|TRBV10-3|NA|TRBJ2-4
TGTGCCATCAGTGACAGGGGAATTACCCCCATTCAGTACTTC
CAISDRGITPIQYF
>NA|TRBV7-2|NA|TRBJ2-1
TGTGCCTCAAGCAGTCATGAGCAGTTCTTC
CASSSHEQFF